Listed below are T cell receptor beta chains from one sample, sequenced in a study of T cell responses to AZD1222 COVID-19 vaccine. Assay: immunoSEQ multiplex PCR; the TCRdb copy retains only in-frame clones and omits some. The sample lists fewer than 90,000 clones, approximately 86% occurring once. The material sequenced was peripheral blood, taken 28 days after the second AZD1222 dose. All receptors derive from an adult who received the AZD1222 COVID-19 vaccine. CDR3s include the opening cysteine and the closing phenylalanine or tryptophan. A D gene is named only where the DNA matches it firmly. Clone size appears in some rows only: once, few, many, or a class for an expanded clone.

V gene	J gene	D gene	clone size	CDR3 DNA	CDR3 protein
TRBV29-1	TRBJ1-6	TRBD1	NA	TGCAGCGTTCAGGGGGAGAATTCACCCCTCCACTTT	CSVQGENSPLHF
TRBV10-3	TRBJ2-5	NA	few	TGTGCCATCAGAGTCGGCGGGCAAGAGACCCAGTACTTC	CAIRVGGQETQYF
TRBV2	TRBJ1-1	NA	NA	TGTGCCAGCAGCAACCGGGACCTAGGAGCTTTCTTT	CASSNRDLGAFF
TRBV7-9	TRBJ1-3	NA	NA	TGTGCCAGCAGCTTCTGGCAGGCCAGCTCTGGAAACACCATATATTTT	CASSFWQASSGNTIYF
TRBV19	TRBJ2-1	TRBD2	once	TGTGCCAGTAGCCGGGGGTCGGTAGCGGGACGGGGTGAGCAGTTCTTC	CASSRGSVAGRGEQFF
TRBV3-1/TRBV3-2	TRBJ1-6	NA	NA	TGTGCCAGCAATCCAAGTAGGAATTCACCCCTCCACTTT	CASNPSRNSPLHF
TRBV5-1	TRBJ2-1	TRBD2	once	TGCGCCAGCAGCTTGGCCCGAGCGGGAGGAGATGAGCAGTTCTTC	CASSLARAGGDEQFF
TRBV7-9	TRBJ2-1	TRBD1	NA	TGTGCCAGCAGCCCCGACAGGGGTGCCAACAATGAGCAGTTCTTC	CASSPDRGANNEQFF
TRBV11-2	TRBJ2-1	TRBD1	NA	TGTGCCAGCAGCCCCTCACAGGGGACACACAATGAGCAGTTCTTC	CASSPSQGTHNEQFF
TRBV11-2	TRBJ2-7	NA	NA	TGTGCCAGCAGCCAATCCGGGCCCGTACCCTACGAGCAGTACTTC	CASSQSGPVPYEQYF
TRBV28	TRBJ1-3	NA	NA	TGTGCCAGCAGTTCTCCCGACGGACCCTCCTCTGGAAACACCATATATTTT	CASSSPDGPSSGNTIYF
TRBV18	TRBJ2-3	NA	NA	TGTGCCAGCTCACCGGGGACTTACACAGATACGCAGTATTTT	CASSPGTYTDTQYF
TRBV10-3	TRBJ1-1	TRBD1	NA	TGTGCCATCAGAGAGACAGGGCGTGAGACTGAAGCTTTCTTT	CAIRETGRETEAFF
TRBV7-9	TRBJ2-7	NA	NA	TGTGCCAGCAGCCCTCGGTGGGGGTCCGAGCAGTACTTC	CASSPRWGSEQYF
TRBV6-6	TRBJ2-5	TRBD1	NA	TGTGCCAGCAGGTCCACAGGGCTACCAGGGGGTTCCCAGTACTTC	CASRSTGLPGGSQYF
TRBV28	TRBJ2-3	TRBD2	once	TGTGCCAGCACCTCCGGGGGGTCCGATACGCAGTATTTT	CASTSGGSDTQYF
TRBV29-1	TRBJ2-5	NA	NA	TGCAGCACCGGGACACGGGAGACCCAGTACTTC	CSTGTRETQYF
TRBV5-1	TRBJ1-1	TRBD1	NA	TGCGCCAGCAGCTTGGCCGTGACAGGGGGCGACCGGGCTTTCTTT	CASSLAVTGGDRAFF
TRBV4-2	TRBJ2-5	TRBD1	NA	TGTGCCAGCAGCCAGCCGGGACAGGGGGCCTCGGAGACCCAGTACTTC	CASSQPGQGASETQYF
TRBV5-1	TRBJ2-2	TRBD2	NA	TGCGCCAGCAGGGAAAGACTAGCGGGAGGGGAGCTGTTTTTT	CASRERLAGGELFF
TRBV5-4	TRBJ1-2	NA	NA	TGTGCCAGCAGCCCTGGGGGCCGATGGGGGGACGGCTACACCTTC	CASSPGGRWGDGYTF
TRBV5-4	TRBJ2-2	TRBD2	NA	TGTGCCAGCGAGGCGGGAGGGATAAACACCGGGGAGCTGTTTTTT	CASEAGGINTGELFF
TRBV27	TRBJ2-3	TRBD2	NA	TGTGCCAGCAGTTCACGGACTAGCGAGGTGTCGAGGTGGGATACGCAGTATTTT	CASSSRTSEVSRWDTQYF
TRBV30	TRBJ2-7	NA	NA	TGTGCCTGGAGTCTTATATACGAGCAGTACTTC	CAWSLIYEQYF
TRBV29-1	TRBJ1-5	NA	NA	TGCAGCGTTGAAGATGCGGCAGGGGAGCCCCAGCATTTT	CSVEDAAGEPQHF
TRBV4-3	TRBJ2-3	NA	NA	TGCGCCAGCAGCCAAGTCGGGGCTGGGACAGGGAATGAGCGGGAGATGACAGATACGCAGTATTTT	CASSQVGAGTGNEREMTDTQYF
TRBV3-1/TRBV3-2	TRBJ2-5	TRBD1	NA	TGTGCCAGCAGCCAAATAGCCGGGACAGGGGTAGGGACCCAGTACTTC	CASSQIAGTGVGTQYF
TRBV12-3/TRBV12-4	TRBJ2-5	TRBD2	NA	TGTGCCAGCAGTTGGGGGGGGGAAGAGACCCAGTACTTC	CASSWGGEETQYF
TRBV5-1	TRBJ1-6	NA	NA	TGCGCCAGCAGCTTGGGGGGGGGCGAGACACCCCTCCACTTT	CASSLGGGETPLHF
TRBV7-2	TRBJ1-4	TRBD1	NA	TGTGCCAGCAGCTTAGGAAAGGGGGCGCCGGGTGAAAAACTGTTTTTT	CASSLGKGAPGEKLFF
TRBV5-4	TRBJ2-3	TRBD2	NA	TGTGCCAGCAGCCGCGGGACTAGCGGGGGGGCCGTGACAGATACGCAGTATTTT	CASSRGTSGGAVTDTQYF
TRBV7-6	TRBJ2-1	NA	NA	TGTGCCAGCAGCTTAGCTGCCGGAATCTACAATGAGCAGTTCTTC	CASSLAAGIYNEQFF
TRBV7-9	TRBJ2-1	NA	once	TGTGCCAGCATGTGGGCTAGCGAATACAATGAGCAGTTCTTC	CASMWASEYNEQFF
TRBV6-5	TRBJ1-2	TRBD1	NA	TGTGCCAGCAGTTATAGTCAAGGGGGCCTATCCTACACCTTC	CASSYSQGGLSYTF
TRBV11-1	TRBJ2-1	NA	once	TGTGCCAGCAGCCAAGAAGGGCAGGGCTCCTACAATGAGCAGTTCTTC	CASSQEGQGSYNEQFF
TRBV7-2	TRBJ2-7	NA	NA	TGTGCCAGCAGCTTGAGCTCCTACGAGCAGTACTTC	CASSLSSYEQYF
TRBV7-7	TRBJ2-3	NA	few	TGTGCTAGCAGCTTAGGGGCGCTAGCGTCGGATACGCAGTATTTT	CASSLGALASDTQYF
TRBV7-2	TRBJ2-6	NA	NA	TGTGCCAGCAGCAACTCTGGGGCCAACGTCCTGACTTTC	CASSNSGANVLTF
TRBV29-1	TRBJ1-4	TRBD1	NA	TGCAGCGCTAACGACCTGGGACAGGGGGCGGATGAAAAACTGTTTTTT	CSANDLGQGADEKLFF
TRBV28	TRBJ1-2	NA	NA	TGTGCCAGCAGATCCGAAAATAAGGGTGTGTATGGCTACACCTTC	CASRSENKGVYGYTF
TRBV2	TRBJ2-5	NA	NA	TGTGCCAGCAGTGAAGGGGTCCCCCTGACCCAGTACTTC	CASSEGVPLTQYF
TRBV13	TRBJ2-7	TRBD2	few	TGTGCCAGCAGCGCCGGGACTAGCGGGAGGAGCTCCTACGAGCAGTACTTC	CASSAGTSGRSSYEQYF
TRBV5-4	TRBJ2-7	TRBD2	NA	TGTGCCAGCAGCCCCGGACTAGCGGGGTCCTACGAGCAGTACTTC	CASSPGLAGSYEQYF
TRBV18	TRBJ2-3	NA	NA	TGTGCCAGCTCACCATTCGGTAGCGGAAAGTCCACAGATACGCAGTATTTT	CASSPFGSGKSTDTQYF
TRBV7-2	TRBJ1-3	NA	NA	TGTGCCAGCAGCTTAAGCACGGGCTCTGGAAACACCATATATTTT	CASSLSTGSGNTIYF
TRBV2	TRBJ2-3	TRBD2	NA	TGTGCCAGAGCGGGGACCGGGGCAGATACGCAGTATTTT	CARAGTGADTQYF
TRBV6-5	TRBJ2-3	NA	NA	TGTGCCAGCAGCCCAGACGCAGATACGCAGTATTTT	CASSPDADTQYF
TRBV12-3/TRBV12-4	TRBJ1-1	NA	NA	TGTGCCAGCACCTTGCAGATGAACACTGAAGCTTTCTTT	CASTLQMNTEAFF
TRBV5-1	TRBJ1-1	NA	few	TGCGCCAGCAGCTTGGGCGGTGTTGGAGCTTTCTTT	CASSLGGVGAFF
TRBV5-1	TRBJ1-5	TRBD1	NA	TGCGCCAGCAGCGCCGGACAGGGGGGCATCAATCAGCCCCAGCATTTT	CASSAGQGGINQPQHF
TRBV9	TRBJ2-3	TRBD2	NA	TGTGCCAGCACCGCCGGACTAGCGGCCACAGATACGCAGTATTTT	CASTAGLAATDTQYF
TRBV19	TRBJ2-7	NA	NA	TGTGCCAGTAGGGGCCGGGGGGCTTCCTACGAGCAGTACTTC	CASRGRGASYEQYF